The next 27 T cell receptor beta chains were all read from a single sample in a study of T cells in Graves' hyperthyroidism and ophthalmopathy. It was RNA transcripts that yielded the amplified TCR beta CDR3 regions. Carried out on the TCR CDR3, a first-round RT-PCR used the HTBI primer set. TCRdb recomputed calls from the multiplex PCR reads with MiXCR, one row per CDR3 protein. The sample lists approximately 370,000 distinct CDR3 sequences, more than 12% occurring once. The specimen was blood. The receptor source for this set is a woman in her 30s with Graves' hyperthyroidism.

This clonotype was picked up many times. The rearrangement uses TRBV7-9 and TRBJ2-1, with D hard to call. Trimming left V 1 base short and J 8 bases short, with 12 bases between. CDR1 is SEHNR and CDR2 is FQNEAQ in the germline V gene (reference sequence). The CDR3 contains 14 residues. The DNA of the CDR3 is TGTGCCAGCAGCTTAGTCGTTGCTGGCGATGAGCAGTTCTTC. Translation gives CASSLVVAGDEQFF.

This clonotype was observed at least ten times. CDR3 sequence reads: CASSQGGTGLLERSEQYF. Here the CDR3 DNA reads TGCGCCAGCAGCCAAGGTGGGACAGGGTTATTGGAGAGATCCGAGCAGTACTTC. The chain has TRBV4-1 and TRBJ2-7, with TRBD1 matching 9 bases. The CDR3 spans 18 residues. The J segment lost 6 bases and the V segment lost 1 base, leaving 16 bases of the junction unmatched. Germline-derived CDR1 and CDR2 are MGHRA and YSYEKL.

V usage is TRBV20-1 and J usage is TRBJ2-3; 8 nucleotides match TRBD2. Unmatched junction bases numbered 8, after V lost 3 bases and J lost 3 bases. CDR3 length: 15 residues. Germline V lookup: CDR1 DFQATT, CDR2 SNEGSKA (reference sequence). The CDR3 region has the DNA TGCAGTGCTAGGGGGGCGAGCGGGAGAACAGATACGCAGTATTTT. Protein: CSARGASGRTDTQYF.

The chain links TRBV7-9 to TRBJ1-2; 11 nucleotides line up with TRBD1. Germline CDR1 is SEHNR and CDR2 is FQNEAQ (reference sequence). V dropped 4 bases and J dropped 2; count of bases not matched to a gene: 6. The CDR3 has 16 amino acids. CDR3: CASSYRTGGTNYGYTF. The CDR3 region has the DNA TGTGCCAGCAGCTACAGGACAGGGGGCACAAACTATGGCTACACCTTC.

The chain couples TRBV15 to TRBJ2-3; TRBD2 matches 7 bases. Germline lookup yields CDR1 LNHNV and CDR2 YYDKDF (reference sequence). V gave up 7 bases and J gave up 0 bases; unmatched junction bases: 1. This CDR3 contains 13 residues. The CDR3 nucleotides read TGTGCCACCACTAGCGGTAGCACAGATACGCAGTATTTT. Its translation: CATTSGSTDTQYF.

This clonotype has ten or more counts. The chain couples TRBV5-1 to TRBJ1-6; TRBD1 matches 10 bases. The CDR3 contains 14 residues. CDR1 is SGHRS, CDR2 YFSETQ, per germline. Trimming took 4 bases from V and 11 from J; bases not matched to a gene: 6. CDR3 sequence reads: CASSPGTGVAPLHF. CDR3 DNA sequence: TGCGCCAGCAGCCCCGGGACAGGGGTTGCACCCCTCCACTTT.

This clonotype was observed a few times. The genes are TRBV20-1 and TRBJ2-3; a possible D gene is TRBD1 (5 bases). CDR3 size: 15 residues. V lost 1 base, J lost 2 bases, and 13 bases lay in between. The germline gives CDR1 DFQATT, CDR2 SNEGSKA (reference sequence). The CDR3 spells CSARAYGQITDTQYF. CDR3 sequence (DNA): TGCAGTGCTAGAGCTTACGGACAAATCACAGATACGCAGTATTTT.

A remark on this clonotype: It may be a read error: a sequence one base away is much more abundant. The chain recombines TRBV6-2 or TRBV6-3 with TRBJ2-2, with D perhaps TRBD1 (5 bases). Germline V gives CDR1 MNHEY, CDR2 SVGEGT. Trimming removed 1 base from V and 5 bases from J, with 8 bases in between. The CDR3 consists of 14 residues. Here the CDR3 DNA reads TGTGCCAGCAGTTACTTTTCAGGGACCGGGGAGCTGTTTTTT. This translates into CASSYFSGTGELFF.

This clonotype was observed at least ten times. This sequence joins TRBV18 and TRBJ2-7, with a tentative D call TRBD2 (5 bases). The V gene lost 2 bases and the J gene lost 6 bases, with 8 bases spanning the gap. This CDR3 spans 12 amino acids. Looked up from germline, CDR1 is KGHSH and CDR2 is LQKENI. Here the CDR3 reads CASSPTRSEQYF. CDR3 sequence (DNA): TGTGCCAGCTCACCAACTAGGTCCGAGCAGTACTTC.

Many counts were recorded for this clonotype. This rearrangement joins TRBV20-1 to TRBJ2-3; D is undetermined. The CDR3 runs to 14 residues. The V gene's germline CDR1 is DFQATT and CDR2 SNEGSKA (reference sequence). Trimming shortened V by 5 bases and J by 0 bases, and 12 bases separated the two germline ends. The DNA of the CDR3 is TGCAGTGCTTCACTTGGTTCTAGCACAGATACGCAGTATTTT. Protein: CSASLGSSTDTQYF.

In the case of this clonotype: Just one base apart from a much larger clone, this may be a read error. The chain carries TRBV7-2 and TRBJ2-1; possible D gene TRBD2, 5 bases. The assigned J gene may be wrong: the sequence end matches TRBJ2-7 better. Per the germline V gene, CDR1 is SGHTA and CDR2 is FQGNSA. The CDR3 covers 16 residues. For the CDR3, the DNA is TGTGCCAGCAGCGCACAGACCCCTAGCTCCTACAATGAGCAGTACTTC. Translated: CASSAQTPSSYNEQYF.

This clonotype showed up many times. This chain connects TRBV18 to TRBJ1-1, with a possible D match to TRBD1 (5 bases). CDR1 and CDR2 (germline): KGHSH, LQKENI. This CDR3 has 15 residues. Trimming stripped 6 bases from V and 1 base from J, with 15 bases between. CDR3 coding DNA: TGTGCCAGCTCGAGACAAGGGACCCCGAACACTGAAGCTTTCTTT. This gives the protein CASSRQGTPNTEAFF.

There are many counts of this clonotype. The chain links TRBV5-1 to TRBJ1-1; D possibly corresponds to TRBD1 (5 bases). Germline values: CDR1 SGHRS, CDR2 YFSETQ. The CDR3 covers 14 residues. Trimming shortened V by 2 bases and J by 4 bases, and 12 bases separated the two germline ends. In DNA form, the CDR3 reads TGCGCCAGCAGCTTCCGGGGCGAGGGCACTGAAGCTTTCTTT. Its protein product is CASSFRGEGTEAFF.

This clonotype was found many times. The genes are TRBV20-1 and TRBJ2-7; no reliable D call. CDR3 size: 14 residues. V dropped 2 bases and J dropped 2 bases, with 13 bases sitting between them. CDR1 and CDR2 from the germline V gene are DFQATT and SNEGSKA (reference sequence). The CDR3 loop is CSARPPLLAYEQYF. CDR3 nucleotide sequence: TGCAGTGCTAGACCCCCGTTATTGGCCTACGAGCAGTACTTC.

This clonotype was found a few times. CDR3 region: CASSLRMPSESSYNEQFF. The CDR3, as DNA: TGTGCCAGCAGTTTGAGAATGCCTAGCGAGAGCTCCTACAATGAGCAGTTCTTC. The chain links TRBV12-3 or TRBV12-4 to TRBJ2-1, with D maybe TRBD2 (6 bases). The CDR3 extends over 18 amino acids. V lost 3 bases and J lost 0, with 18 bases in between.

This clonotype came up a few times. This chain joins TRBV7-9 and TRBJ1-4; maybe TRBD1 (5 bases). V was shortened by 5 bases and J by 3 bases, with 13 bases between the two germline ends. The CDR3 totals 15 residues. Per germline, CDR1 SEHNR and CDR2 FQNEAQ (reference sequence). CDR3 nucleotide sequence: TGTGCCAGCAGCGCCGAGGGGTCCTCTAATGAAAAACTGTTTTTT. Protein: CASSAEGSSNEKLFF.

The chain couples TRBV10-3 to TRBJ1-2; a possible D gene is TRBD1 (6 bases). This CDR3 is 14 amino acids long. Germline loops: CDR1 ENHRY, CDR2 SYGVKD. Trimming cost V 7 bases and J 9 bases, with 21 bases left between them. CDR3 sequence: CAITPATGLIRYTF. The CDR3 region has the DNA TGTGCCATCACCCCGGCCACAGGGCTTATTCGCTACACCTTC.

This clonotype appeared a few times. J is TRBJ2-7 and V is TRBV7-9; TRBD1 matches at 11 bases. Germline CDR1 is SEHNR and CDR2 is FQNEAQ (reference sequence). This CDR3 has 15 amino acids. V trimming: 5 bases; J trimming: 5 bases; junction bases outside the gene matches: 8. The CDR3: CASSLRTGGWHEQYF. Here the CDR3 DNA reads TGTGCCAGCAGCCTACGGACAGGGGGCTGGCACGAGCAGTACTTC.

A word on this clonotype: With a much larger clone just one base away, this may be a read error. The rearrangement uses TRBV30 and TRBJ2-3; D gene ambiguous. Trimming stripped 0 bases from V and 4 bases from J, with 17 bases between. The CDR3 sequence is 16 residues long. CDR1 is GTSNPN and CDR2 is SVGIG in the germline V gene (reference sequence). The CDR3 DNA follows: TGTGCCTGGAGTGTACTGGGCCAGGCACCCGCAGATACGCAGTATTTT. It codes for CAWSVLGQAPADTQYF.

In this sample, this clonotype turned up many times. The V gene is TRBV2, the J gene TRBJ1-2, with a possible D match to TRBD1 (5 bases). Trimming cost V 7 bases and J 7 bases, with 16 bases left between them. The CDR3 contains 13 residues. The V gene's germline CDR1 is SNHLY and CDR2 FYNNEI. CDR3 coding DNA: TGTGCCAGCATTAGGGCCAGGGAGAGTGGCTACACCTTC. This gives the protein CASIRARESGYTF.

This clonotype was seen a few times. The V call is TRBV20-1, the J call TRBJ2-7; 9 nucleotides line up with TRBD2. Germline CDR1 reads DFQATT; CDR2 reads SNEGSKA (reference sequence). CDR3 length equals 13 residues. The ends lost 4 bases at V and 3 bases at J; junction bases unmatched: 4. CDR3 sequence reads: CSATTSGLYEQYF. As DNA, the CDR3 is TGCAGTGCTACGACTAGCGGACTCTACGAGCAGTACTTC.

This clonotype occurred a few times. The chain couples TRBV28 to TRBJ2-4; 9 nucleotides line up with TRBD1. The V segment lost 6 bases and the J segment 2 bases; nucleotides outside the gene matches: 2. This CDR3 is built from 14 residues. In germline, CDR1 is MDHEN, CDR2 SYDVKM. The CDR3 DNA reads as TGTGCCAGCAGGGGACAGGGTTCCAAAAACATTCAGTACTTC. Amino acids: CASRGQGSKNIQYF. Full variable domain (rest looked up from reference TRBV28 and TRBJ2-4): DVKVTQSSRYLVKRTGEKVFLECVQDMDHENMFWYRQDPGLGLRLIYFSYDVKMKEKGDIPEGYSVSREKKERFSLILESASTNQTSMYLCASRGQGSKNIQYFGAGTRLSVL.

This clonotype was detected ten times or more. V gene TRBV4-2 combines with J gene TRBJ1-1, with D possibly being TRBD1 (5 bases). The CDR3 sequence is 15 residues long. Germline V lookup: CDR1 LGHNA, CDR2 YNFKEQ. Trimming took 0 bases from V and 5 from J, leaving 13 bases between them. CDR3 nucleotides: TGTGCCAGCAGCCAAGATTCGGGGGGGTCGACTGAAGCTTTCTTT. It yields the protein CASSQDSGGSTEAFF.

There are a few counts of this clonotype. The J gene is TRBJ2-3, the V gene TRBV24-1; D is unresolved. This CDR3 is built from 14 residues. V lost 1 base and J lost 4, with 8 bases in between. Germline V CDR1 and CDR2: KGHDR, SFDVKD. CDR3 DNA sequence: TGTGCCACCAGTGATTTTACATTCCCAGATACGCAGTATTTT. Translating gives CATSDFTFPDTQYF.

This clonotype was observed at least ten times. This sequence joins TRBV30 and TRBJ1-5, with no clear D. Trimming shortened V by 3 bases and J by 7 bases, and 13 bases separated the two germline ends. The germline V gene has CDR1 GTSNPN and CDR2 SVGIG (reference sequence). This CDR3 contains 13 residues. The CDR3 sequence is CAWSAGLSQPQHF. In nucleotides, the CDR3 is TGTGCCTGGAGCGCCGGTTTATCCCAGCCCCAGCATTTT.

The chain couples TRBV5-1 to TRBJ2-7; 8 positions agree with TRBD1. Germline V gene data show CDR1 as SGHRS and CDR2 as YFSETQ. This CDR3 contains 14 residues. V lost 3 bases and J lost 9; bases outside the gene matches: 11. The DNA of the CDR3 is TGCGCCAGCAGCTCGGGACAGGCCTACGAGTCGCAGTACTTC. Protein sequence: CASSSGQAYESQYF.

This clonotype was counted a few times. V gene TRBV24-1 combines with J gene TRBJ2-1, with a weak D call TRBD1 (6 bases). Deletions cut 2 bases from V and 4 bases from J, with 14 bases between. From germline, CDR1 is KGHDR and CDR2 SFDVKD. The CDR3 is made up of 16 amino acids. The CDR3 bases are TGTGCCACCAGTGATTCCACAGGGTTGCGGTACAATGAGCAGTTCTTC. It is translated as CATSDSTGLRYNEQFF.